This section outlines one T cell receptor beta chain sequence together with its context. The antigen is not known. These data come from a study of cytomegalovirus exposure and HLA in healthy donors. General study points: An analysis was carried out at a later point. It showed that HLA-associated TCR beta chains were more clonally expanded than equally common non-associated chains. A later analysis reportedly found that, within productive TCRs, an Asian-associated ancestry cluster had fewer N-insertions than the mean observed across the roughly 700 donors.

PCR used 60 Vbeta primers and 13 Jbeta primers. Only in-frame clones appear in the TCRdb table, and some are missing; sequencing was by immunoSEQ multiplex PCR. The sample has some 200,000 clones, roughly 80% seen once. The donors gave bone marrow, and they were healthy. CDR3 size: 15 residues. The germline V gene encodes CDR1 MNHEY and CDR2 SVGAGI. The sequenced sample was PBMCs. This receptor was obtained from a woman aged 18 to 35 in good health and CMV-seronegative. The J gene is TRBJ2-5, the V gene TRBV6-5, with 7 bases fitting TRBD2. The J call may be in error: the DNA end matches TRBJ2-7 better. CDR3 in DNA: TGTGCCAGCAGTTACTCGCCCCGGGGGGCCTACGAGCAGTACTTC. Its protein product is CASSYSPRGAYEQYF.